One sample yielded the 25 T cell receptor beta chains listed below, sequenced in a study of shared clonotypes between healthy human individuals. Produced via immunoSEQ multiplex PCR; TCRdb's table is partial and in-frame only. The table lists 2 million to 2.5 million clones, 90% to 97% of them singletons, with about 0.13% in the top ten. Sequenced material: naive CD4+ T cells sorted from blood. Specified subset: CD45RA+ positively selected. The receptors come from a man aged 18 to 29 in good health.

The chain combines TRBV7-9 with TRBJ1-1; D ambiguous. Per the germline V gene, CDR1 is SEHNR and CDR2 is FQNEAQ (reference sequence). V lost 5 bases to trimming and J lost 7 bases, with 14 bases between them. CDR3 length: 13 residues. The DNA of the CDR3 is TGTGCCAGCAGCACCCCCGGTGGACTTGAAGCTTTCTTT. Protein sequence: CASSTPGGLEAFF.

This clone is a singleton in its sample. This chain connects TRBV7-9 to TRBJ1-3; tentative D call: TRBD1 (6 bases). This CDR3 comprises 15 residues. The V gene lost 8 bases and the J gene lost 0 bases, with 14 bases spanning the gap. Germline-derived CDR1 and CDR2 are SEHNR and FQNEAQ (reference sequence). The CDR3 DNA sequence: TGTGCCAGCGGCAGGGGATGGGGCTCTGGAAACACCATATATTTT. Its translation is CASGRGWGSGNTIYF.

The CDR3 loop is CASSSGAVGEKLFF. CDR3 bases: TGCGCCAGCAGCTCCGGGGCTGTGGGTGAAAAACTGTTTTTT. The chain carries TRBV5-1 and TRBJ1-4; weak D call: TRBD1 (5 bases). The germline gives CDR1 SGHRS, CDR2 YFSETQ. With 3 bases removed from V and 7 bases from J, the gap between germline ends came to 13 bases. CDR3 length: 14 residues.

The chain has TRBV6-1 and TRBJ2-7; 7 bases agree with TRBD2. The CDR3 extends over 15 amino acids. Germline-derived CDR1 and CDR2 are MNHNS and SASEGT. Trimming cost V 5 bases and J 2 bases; bases outside gene matches: 9. This CDR3 is CASSNGGSGAYEQYF. For the CDR3, the DNA is TGTGCCAGCAGTAACGGAGGGAGCGGGGCCTACGAGCAGTACTTC.

The chain carries TRBV11-3 and TRBJ1-4; D uncertain. CDR1 SGHNT and CDR2 YENEEA come from the germline V gene. CDR3 length: 15 residues. Trimming took 8 bases from V and 0 from J, leaving 13 bases between them. The CDR3: CASEELYATNEKLFF. The CDR3 coding sequence is TGTGCCAGCGAAGAATTATATGCAACTAATGAAAAACTGTTTTTT. The full variable domain, with the rest looked up from reference TRBV11-3 and TRBJ1-4, is EAGVVQSPRYKIIEKKQPVAFWCNPISGHNTLYWYLQNLGQGPELLIRYENEEAVDDSQLPKDRFSAERLKGVDSTLKIQPAELGDSAVYLCASEELYATNEKLFFGSGTQLSVL.

The chain has TRBV6-1 and TRBJ2-2; D gene uncertain. Trimming cost V 4 bases and J 3 bases, with 9 bases left between them. The germline V gene has CDR1 MNHNS and CDR2 SASEGT. This CDR3 comprises 14 residues. The CDR3 DNA follows: TGTGCCAGCAGTGTGGACGGTTACACCGGGGAGCTGTTTTTT. It encodes CASSVDGYTGELFF.

V usage is TRBV9 and J usage is TRBJ2-1, with D tentatively TRBD2 (5 bases). There are 16 residues in the CDR3. Germline values: CDR1 SGDLS, CDR2 YYNGEE. Trimming removed 3 bases at V and 4 bases at J, with 17 bases between. This CDR3 is CASSGEGRGYYNEQFF. The CDR3 DNA follows: TGTGCCAGCAGCGGTGAAGGAAGAGGGTATTACAATGAGCAGTTCTTC.

CDR3 bases: TGTGCCAGCTCCCTGGGGACTAGCGGTAACAATGAGCAGTTCTTC. Its translation: CASSLGTSGNNEQFF. The chain is built from TRBV18 and TRBJ2-1; 11 bases line up with TRBD2. There are 15 residues in the CDR3. The junction had 6 bases not matched to a gene; V was cut back by 6 bases and J by 5 bases. The germline gives CDR1 KGHSH, CDR2 LQKENI.

V and J are TRBV11-2 and TRBJ1-3, with 10 nucleotides matching TRBD1. The CDR3 has 16 residues. V dropped 4 bases and J dropped 0; count of bases not matched to a gene: 3. Germline V CDR1 and CDR2: SGHAT, FQNNGV. The CDR3 is CASSSTGGTSGNTIYF. The CDR3 DNA follows: TGTGCCAGCAGCTCGACAGGGGGCACCTCTGGAAACACCATATATTTT.

The rearrangement links TRBV10-3 to TRBJ2-7, with D possibly being TRBD1 (6 bases). The V gene's germline CDR1 is ENHRY and CDR2 SYGVKD. There are 15 residues in the CDR3. V shed 6 bases and J shed 4 bases, with 19 bases lying between them. The CDR3 protein is CAIRKDGDTGYEQYF. The CDR3 DNA sequence: TGTGCCATCAGGAAGGATGGAGACACAGGGTACGAGCAGTACTTC.

This chain links TRBV19 with TRBJ2-7; TRBD1 matches at 11 bases. Looked up from germline, CDR1 is LNHDA and CDR2 is SQIVND (reference sequence). Trimming removed 5 bases from V and 3 bases from J; junction bases left unmatched: 3. The CDR3 has 14 amino acids. The CDR3 here is CASSQGQGGYEQYF. For the CDR3, the DNA is TGTGCCAGTAGTCAGGGACAGGGGGGCTACGAGCAGTACTTC.

Concerning this clone itself: This sample includes further DNA sequences coding for the same CDR3. J is TRBJ2-5 and V is TRBV11-2; TRBD1 matches 8 bases. Germline V gives CDR1 SGHAT, CDR2 FQNNGV. V shed 1 base and J 5 bases; nucleotides not matched to a gene: 3. The CDR3 consists of 14 residues. This CDR3 reads CASSLAGGRETQYF. In DNA, the CDR3 is TGTGCCAGCAGCTTAGCAGGGGGCAGGGAGACCCAGTACTTC. Full variable domain (outside the CDR3, taken from reference TRBV11-2 and TRBJ2-5): EAGVAQSPRYKIIEKRQSVAFWCNPISGHATLYWYQQILGQGPKLLIQFQNNGVVDDSQLPKDRFSAERLKGVDSTLKIQPAKLEDSAVYLCASSLAGGRETQYFGPGTRLLVL.

The rearrangement uses TRBV7-9 and TRBJ1-2; a weak D match, TRBD1 (5 bases). CDR1 and CDR2 from the germline V gene are SEHNR and FQNEAQ (reference sequence). Trimming took off 5 bases at V and 7 bases at J, with 14 bases between the two ends. The CDR3 loop spans 13 amino acids. The DNA of the CDR3 is TGTGCCAGCAGCCCCCCTCAGGGCGGTGGCTACACCTTC. Its translation: CASSPPQGGGYTF.

The chain combines TRBV10-3 with TRBJ2-3; 7 bases map to TRBD1. The CDR3 is made up of 16 amino acids. The ends lost 2 bases at V and 1 base at J; junction bases unmatched: 6. The germline CDR1 and CDR2 sequences are ENHRY and SYGVKD. The CDR3 DNA sequence: TGTGCCATCAGTGAGGGGACAGCCATCCGCACAGATACGCAGTATTTT. It specifies CAISEGTAIRTDTQYF.

This rearrangement joins TRBV9 to TRBJ2-7; TRBD2 is a possible D gene (6 bases). Trimming took 0 bases from V and 7 from J, leaving 11 bases between them. Germline V gene sequence: CDR1 SGDLS, CDR2 YYNGEE. This CDR3 is built from 13 residues. CDR3 loop: CASSVGWGREQYF. In DNA, the CDR3 is TGTGCCAGCAGCGTAGGATGGGGGAGGGAGCAGTACTTC.

The chain has TRBV30 and TRBJ1-5; tentatively, D is TRBD1 (5 bases). Germline-derived CDR1 and CDR2 are GTSNPN and SVGIG (reference sequence). Trimming removed 2 bases at V and 4 bases at J, with 9 bases between. The CDR3 consists of 13 residues. CDR3 nucleotides: TGTGCCTGGAGTCAGGACACGAATCAGCCCCAGCATTTT. It codes for CAWSQDTNQPQHF.

The gene calls are TRBV2 and TRBJ2-5; 13 bases map to TRBD2. After removal of 6 bases from V and 7 bases from J, the junction contained 5 bases not matched to a gene. Germline V lookup: CDR1 SNHLY, CDR2 FYNNEI. The length of the CDR3 is 14 residues. The CDR3 DNA sequence: TGTGCCAGCAGCGGGACTAGCGGGAAGGGGACCCAGTACTTC. It translates to CASSGTSGKGTQYF.

This clone came up once. This chain uses TRBV19 with TRBJ2-7; either TRBD1 or TRBD2 may supply D (6 bases each). This CDR3 is 14 amino acids long. CDR1 is LNHDA, CDR2 SQIVND, per germline (reference sequence). The V end lost 4 bases, the J end lost 4 bases, and 14 bases lay between the germline ends. Here the CDR3 DNA reads TGTGCCAGTAGTACGGGGGCCGGGAAGTACGAGCAGTACTTC. Its protein is CASSTGAGKYEQYF.

The chain uses TRBV9 and TRBJ1-6, with D perhaps matching TRBD1 (5 bases). The germline V gene has CDR1 SGDLS and CDR2 YYNGEE. The CDR3 length is 16 residues. V lost 0 bases and J lost 7, with 14 bases in between. The CDR3 DNA follows: TGTGCCAGCAGCGTAGAGATCGGGGGAGGCAATTCACCCCTCCACTTT. Translation: CASSVEIGGGNSPLHF.

A word on this clone: Distinct nucleotide sequences in the sample also encode this CDR3. This sequence joins TRBV18 and TRBJ1-1, with no clear D. CDR3 length equals 15 residues. The V end lost 2 bases, the J end lost 3 bases, and 13 bases lay between the germline ends. In germline, CDR1 is KGHSH, CDR2 LQKENI. The CDR3 sequence: CASSPNRVRDTEAFF. CDR3 nucleotide sequence: TGTGCCAGCTCACCAAACCGAGTGCGTGACACTGAAGCTTTCTTT. Drawing the rest from reference TRBV18 and TRBJ1-1, the complete variable domain is NAGVMQNPRHLVRRRGQEARLRCSPMKGHSHVYWYRQLPEEGLKFMVYLQKENIIDESGMPKERFSAEFPKEGPSILRIQQVVRGDSAAYFCASSPNRVRDTEAFFGQGTRLTVV.

The V call is TRBV10-1, the J call TRBJ2-5; D possibly corresponds to TRBD1 (5 bases). In germline, CDR1 is WNHNN, CDR2 SYGVQD (reference sequence). The ends were cut back, 5 bases at V and 3 bases at J, with 13 bases in the middle. The CDR3 loop spans 14 amino acids. CDR3 in DNA: TGCGCCAGCAGTAGGAAAAAAGGGGAAGAGACCCAGTACTTC. This gives the protein CASSRKKGEETQYF.

This clone was recorded only once. This CDR3 is also generated by other DNA sequences in the sample. V is TRBV7-3 and J is TRBJ2-3, with D unresolved. The germline gives CDR1 SGHTA, CDR2 FQGTGA. The CDR3 extends over 13 amino acids. The V and J ends lost 2 bases and 3 bases respectively, with 6 bases between them. The CDR3 DNA is TGTGCCAGCAGCTTACAAAGAACAGATACGCAGTATTTT. Its protein is CASSLQRTDTQYF. The whole variable domain, filled in from reference TRBV7-3 and TRBJ2-3, reads GAGVSQTPSNKVTEKGKYVELRCDPISGHTALYWYRQSLGQGPEFLIYFQGTGAADDSGLPNDRFFAVRPEGSVSTLKIQRTERGDSAVYLCASSLQRTDTQYFGPGTRLTVL.

This chain links TRBV4-3 with TRBJ2-6; 8 positions agree with TRBD1. The CDR3 length is 19 residues. Germline trimming cut 0 bases from V and 0 bases from J; bases unmatched to any gene: 7. CDR1 and CDR2 (germline): LGHNA, YSLEER. CDR3 region: CASSQETGGVSSGANVLTF. CDR3 DNA sequence: TGCGCCAGCAGCCAAGAAACAGGGGGAGTCTCCTCTGGGGCCAACGTCCTGACTTTC.

V usage is TRBV6-1 and J usage is TRBJ2-7, with TRBD1 identical over 7 bases. J was trimmed by 6 bases and V by 5 bases; bases with no gene match: 4. The CDR3 totals 12 residues. The germline V gene has CDR1 MNHNS and CDR2 SASEGT. CDR3 sequence: CASSIAGGEQYF. The DNA for the CDR3 is TGTGCCAGCAGTATCGCAGGGGGCGAGCAGTACTTC.

This clone was recorded a few times. This CDR3 is also generated by other DNA sequences in the sample. The rearrangement uses TRBV18 and TRBJ2-5, with no clear D. Germline V gives CDR1 KGHSH, CDR2 LQKENI. V was trimmed by 2 bases and J by 1 base, leaving 5 bases between them. The CDR3 covers 13 residues. This CDR3 is CASSPGSQETQYF. The CDR3 nucleotides are TGTGCCAGCTCACCAGGGTCCCAAGAGACCCAGTACTTC.